This T cell receptor beta chain was sequenced in a study of shared clonotypes between healthy human individuals. Whole-study results and caveats: Donor clonotype sharing was expected to depend on sequencing depth. The authors sampled blood alone, and tissue repertoires likely differ. Naive CD4 clonotype sharing across a handful of donors was about 5%.

The CDR3 extends over 12 amino acids. CDR1 and CDR2 (germline): MNHNS, SASEGT. The junction had 6 bases not matched to a gene; V was cut back by 9 bases and J by 11 bases. This clone has at least ten counts. Its antigen is not identified. A 200 ng quantity of DNA, 25,000 to 35,000 T cell genomes, went into the sorted-subset replicate PCRs. Assay used: immunoSEQ multiplex PCR; TCRdb lists only in-frame clones, some missing. There are about 1.1 million clones in the sample; 70% to 80% occur only once, and roughly 0.56% lies in the top ten. Sequenced input: memory CD4+ T cells from PBMCs. As for subset: CD45RA-negative fraction. This clonotype originated in a man younger than 30 in good health. Some clones in this sample may be carry-over from other donors' samples. The V and J genes are TRBV6-1 and TRBJ1-5; 11 bases align to TRBD1. CDR3 DNA sequence: TGTGCCAGTCGAGGGGACAGGGGGACCCAGCATTTT. It codes for CASRGDRGTQHF.